Included here is one T cell receptor (beta chain) sequence, with context. The antigen remains unidentified. Germline V gene data show CDR1 as LNHDA and CDR2 as SQIVND (reference sequence). V dropped 5 bases and J dropped 0 bases, with 8 bases sitting between them. There are 15 residues in the CDR3. The data are from a study of beta chain features in type 1 diabetes. Study results and caveats: When cDNA is sequenced, cells with high TCR expression could be over-represented. Resolution of whether HLA type affects TCRB rearrangement was not achieved here.

There was one heparinised blood draw per donor, averaging about 100 mL. Every isolated RNA sample was fully reverse transcribed, so sequencing captured expressed TCRB transcripts. Naive, central memory and regulatory T cell samples produced a mean of about 3.5 million reads. Libraries were prepared by immunoSEQ multiplex PCR; TCRdb keeps only in-frame clonotypes and omits some of them. The repertoire consists of roughly 380,000 clones, with 20% occurring once and the leading ten covering 0.044%. The chain has TRBV19 and TRBJ1-6; no definite D call. This TCR came from a woman younger than 35 in good health. The specimen was naive CD4+ T cells from blood. The CDR3 DNA reads TGTGCCAGTAGTGGACTTAGCTCCTATAATTCACCCCTCCACTTT. Translation gives CASSGLSSYNSPLHF. Full variable domain (outside the CDR3, taken from reference TRBV19 and TRBJ1-6): DGGITQSPKYLFRKEGQNVTLSCEQNLNHDAMYWYRQDPGQGLRLIYYSQIVNDFQKGDIAEGYSVSREKKESFPLTVTSAQKNPTAFYLCASSGLSSYNSPLHFGNGTRLTVT.